This T cell receptor beta chain was sequenced during a study of Graves' ophthalmopathy and Graves' hyperthyroidism. As the starting material, over 9 ml of fresh peripheral blood yielded the PBMCs. Amplification from RNA transcripts yielded the TCR beta CDR3 regions. Following a first-round RT-PCR that used HTBI primers, a second-round multiplex PCR was carried out. TCRdb fed the multiplex PCR reads into MiXCR, producing one record per CDR3 protein. The data contain about 700,000 distinct CDR3 sequences, about 38% of them singletons. The study, taken as a whole, reports: At around 65% sensitivity and 72.22% specificity, the model predicted progression of the ophthalmopathy.

This clonotype has ten or more counts. Its antigen remains unidentified. CDR3 length: 12 residues. V lost 5 bases to trimming and J lost 5 bases, with 10 bases between them. The germline CDR1 and CDR2 sequences are SGHTA and FQGNSA. Specimen: peripheral blood. This sequence was found in an adult man with Graves' ophthalmopathy. The chain combines TRBV7-2 with TRBJ2-7, with D uncertain. This CDR3 is CASSQHDHEQYF. The CDR3, as DNA: TGTGCCAGCAGCCAACATGACCACGAGCAGTACTTC.